This entry lists 27 T cell receptor beta chains sequenced from one sample in a study of T cells after yellow fever vaccination. Each CDR3 protein gets one entry after TCRdb re-called the 5' RACE reads with MiXCR. The sample carries under 150,000 distinct CDR3 sequences, about 16% recorded once. This specimen was CD8+ T cells sorted from PBMCs, taken 5 days after the yellow fever booster vaccination. Receptors originate from a man in his late teens or twenties who received the YFV17D yellow fever vaccine.

This clonotype was recorded a few times. J is TRBJ2-5 and V is TRBV6-1, with 13 bases matching TRBD2. The trim removed 4 bases at V and 5 bases at J, leaving 4 bases unmatched. Germline V gene sequence: CDR1 MNHNS, CDR2 SASEGT. The CDR3 is 15 amino acids. The CDR3: CASSATSGGAETQYF. The DNA for the CDR3 is TGTGCCAGCAGTGCCACTAGCGGGGGGGCGGAGACCCAGTACTTC.

This clonotype has just a few counts. This rearrangement joins TRBV7-6 to TRBJ1-4; 8 bases map to TRBD1. Trimming removed 4 bases from V and 7 bases from J; junction bases left unmatched: 5. Per germline, CDR1 SGHVS and CDR2 FNYEAQ. This CDR3 contains 14 residues. The CDR3 region is CASSSGQGGEKLFF. As DNA, the CDR3 is TGTGCCAGCAGCTCAGGACAGGGAGGTGAAAAACTGTTTTTT. Filled out from reference TRBV7-6 and TRBJ1-4, the complete variable domain reads GAGVSQSPRYKVTKRGQDVALRCDPISGHVSLYWYRQALGQGPEFLTYFNYEAQQDKSGLPNDRFSAERPEGSISTLTIQRTEQRDSAMYRCASSSGQGGEKLFFGSGTQLSVL.

The chain recombines TRBV6-4 with TRBJ2-1, with 13 bases fitting TRBD2. The CDR3 is 16 residues long. Germline lookup yields CDR1 MRHNA and CDR2 SNTAGT. V dropped 2 bases and J dropped 8; count of bases not matched to a gene: 6. In nucleotides, the CDR3 is TGTGCCAGCAGTGACGGAACTAGCGGGGGGGGCTATGAGCAGTTCTTC. It codes for CASSDGTSGGGYEQFF.

This clonotype has a count of ten or more. This chain joins TRBV29-1 and TRBJ2-5, with TRBD2 as a possible D gene (6 bases). CDR1 is SQVTM, CDR2 ANQGSEA, per germline. The CDR3 contains 12 residues. Trimming shortened V by 7 bases and J by 1 base, and 10 bases separated the two germline ends. The CDR3 nucleotides read TGCAGCGGTGGGGGGACCCAAGAGACCCAGTACTTC. Protein: CSGGGTQETQYF.

The rearrangement links TRBV29-1 to TRBJ2-7; 7 bases match TRBD1. This CDR3 has 13 amino acids. V was clipped by 7 bases and J by 1 base; unmatched bases: 7. Looked up from germline, CDR1 is SQVTM and CDR2 is ANQGSEA. The CDR3 DNA is TGCAGCGCCAGGGACAGTTTATCCTACGAGCAGTACTTC. It codes for CSARDSLSYEQYF.

This clonotype was seen a few times. The chain recombines TRBV29-1 with TRBJ1-2, with D unresolved. The length of the CDR3 is 14 residues. Trimming left V 4 bases short and J 0 bases short, with 12 bases between. CDR1 and CDR2 from the germline V gene are SQVTM and ANQGSEA. In DNA form, the CDR3 reads TGCAGCGTTGTCAAGGATGTTGCTAACTATGGCTACACCTTC. Its protein is CSVVKDVANYGYTF.

The CDR3 DNA is TGTGCCTGGAGGGGGGGTGCATCGACCGAAGCTTTCTTT. This sequence encodes CAWRGGASTEAFF. This sequence joins TRBV30 and TRBJ1-1; weak D call: TRBD1 (5 bases). Germline V gene sequence: CDR1 GTSNPN, CDR2 SVGIG (reference sequence). The ends were cut back, 3 bases at V and 8 bases at J, with 16 bases in the middle. The CDR3 runs to 13 residues.

The V and J genes are TRBV27 and TRBJ1-1; possible D gene TRBD1, 5 bases. The V gene lost 0 bases and the J gene lost 1 base, with 9 bases spanning the gap. The CDR3 consists of 15 residues. Looked up from germline, CDR1 is MNHEY and CDR2 is SMNVEV (reference sequence). As DNA, the CDR3 is TGTGCCAGCAGTTTATCGGGGCCCTGGAACACTGAAGCTTTCTTT. Translated: CASSLSGPWNTEAFF.

This clonotype was recorded a few times. The chain employs TRBV6-6 and TRBJ2-1; D is uncertain. The CDR3 loop spans 15 amino acids. Germline V gene data show CDR1 as MNHNY and CDR2 as SVGAGI (reference sequence). V was trimmed by 0 bases and J by 0 bases, leaving 6 bases between them. In nucleotides, the CDR3 is TGTGCCAGCAGTTACTCGGGCGTCTCCTACAATGAGCAGTTCTTC. Protein sequence: CASSYSGVSYNEQFF.

The chain carries TRBV9 and TRBJ2-1, with 12 bases lining up with TRBD2. This CDR3 is built from 16 residues. V lost 3 bases, J lost 7 bases, and 8 bases stayed unmatched. CDR1 is SGDLS and CDR2 is YYNGEE in the germline V gene. The CDR3 coding sequence is TGTGCCAGCAGCGCGCTCCTAGCGGGGGGGCTAAATGAGCAGTTCTTC. Its translation: CASSALLAGGLNEQFF. The whole variable domain, filled in from reference TRBV9 and TRBJ2-1, reads DSGVTQTPKHLITATGQRVTLRCSPRSGDLSVYWYQQSLDQGLQFLIQYYNGEERAKGNILERFSAQQFPDLHSELNLSSLELGDSALYFCASSALLAGGLNEQFFGPGTRLTVL.

This clonotype was seen many times. The rearrangement joins TRBV4-1 to TRBJ2-7; 12 nucleotides line up with TRBD2. Germline assignment: CDR1 MGHRA and CDR2 YSYEKL. With 0 bases clipped from V and 6 bases from J, the junction kept 6 bases outside the gene matches. The CDR3 runs 16 residues. The chain's CDR3 is CASSQEPPSGGGEQYV. In DNA, the CDR3 is TGCGCCAGCAGCCAAGAACCCCCTAGCGGGGGGGGCGAGCAGTACGTC.

This clonotype occurred a few times. V gene TRBV4-3 combines with J gene TRBJ2-1, with D hard to call. CDR1 is LGHNA, CDR2 YSLEER, per germline. V dropped 0 bases and J dropped 8 bases, with 5 bases sitting between them. The CDR3 has 12 residues. Here the CDR3 reads CASSQEGYEQFF. DNA for the CDR3: TGCGCCAGCAGCCAAGAAGGCTATGAGCAGTTCTTC.

This chain uses TRBV6-2 or TRBV6-3 with TRBJ2-1, with 8 bases matching TRBD1. In germline, CDR1 is MNHEY, CDR2 SVGEGT. This CDR3 spans 14 amino acids. J lost 9 bases, V lost 0 bases, and 4 bases had no gene match. CDR3 amino acids: CASSYSQGAAEQFF. In DNA form, the CDR3 reads TGTGCCAGCAGTTACTCGCAGGGGGCAGCTGAGCAGTTCTTC.

The gene calls are TRBV5-1 and TRBJ1-6; D is undetermined. The CDR3 has 14 amino acids. Per the germline V gene, CDR1 is SGHRS and CDR2 is YFSETQ. V dropped 2 bases and J dropped 8 bases, with 11 bases sitting between them. The CDR3 is CASSFGETDSPLHF. As DNA, the CDR3 is TGCGCCAGCAGCTTTGGTGAGACCGATTCACCCCTCCACTTT.

V is TRBV12-3 or TRBV12-4 and J is TRBJ2-1; D gene ambiguous. This CDR3 comprises 12 residues. Between the trimmed V and J ends, which lost 6 bases and 12 bases, there was a span of 15 bases. The CDR3: CASSADPLTQFF. CDR3 DNA: TGTGCCAGCAGCGCTGACCCCCTGACGCAGTTCTTC.

The chain has TRBV19 and TRBJ1-1; D remains ambiguous. This CDR3 has 15 residues. Per the germline V gene, CDR1 is LNHDA and CDR2 is SQIVND (reference sequence). The V and J ends lost 5 bases and 1 base respectively, with 14 bases between them. The CDR3 is CASSFLMPGNTEAFF. CDR3 sequence (DNA): TGTGCCAGTAGTTTTTTGATGCCGGGGAACACTGAAGCTTTCTTT.

V usage is TRBV3-1 and J usage is TRBJ2-5; no reliable D call. Germline-derived CDR1 and CDR2 are LGHDT and YNNKEL (reference sequence). The V end lost 0 bases, the J end lost 1 base, and 3 bases lay between the germline ends. The CDR3 extends over 13 amino acids. The DNA of the CDR3 is TGTGCCAGCAGCCAAGATGTCCAAGAGACCCAGTACTTC. It codes for CASSQDVQETQYF.

This clonotype was seen ten or more times. The gene calls are TRBV6-1 and TRBJ2-5, with 8 bases identical to TRBD1. The V and J ends lost 4 bases and 1 base, in that order; junction bases with no gene match: 5. Germline V CDR1 and CDR2: MNHNS, SASEGT. This CDR3 region has 15 residues. The CDR3 here is CASSAYTGGQETQYF. CDR3 sequence (DNA): TGTGCCAGCAGTGCTTACACAGGGGGCCAAGAGACCCAGTACTTC.

The J gene is TRBJ2-6, the V gene TRBV11-2, with D perhaps being TRBD1 or TRBD2 (5 bases each). Trimming cost V 3 bases and J 2 bases, with 8 bases left between them. Per the germline V gene, CDR1 is SGHAT and CDR2 is FQNNGV. The CDR3 sequence is 15 residues long. Written as DNA, the CDR3 is TGTGCCAGCAGCTTGGGGGTAGCTGGGGCCAACGTCCTGACTTTC. Its protein is CASSLGVAGANVLTF.

This chain connects TRBV6-6 to TRBJ2-3; 8 nucleotides align to TRBD2. This CDR3 is 17 amino acids long. Germline trimming cut 3 bases from V and 4 bases from J; bases unmatched to any gene: 12. Germline CDR1 and CDR2: MNHNY and SVGAGI (reference sequence). CDR3 residues: CASSYSSGGGVADTQYF. The CDR3 coding sequence is TGTGCCAGCAGTTATTCGAGCGGGGGAGGGGTCGCAGATACGCAGTATTTT.

This chain connects TRBV14 to TRBJ1-1; D is undetermined. The germline gives CDR1 SGHDN, CDR2 FVKESK. The CDR3 consists of 13 residues. The V end was cut by 4 bases, the J end by 5 bases, with 11 bases between. The CDR3 DNA follows: TGTGCCAGCAGCCGGGTCCTAAGGACTGAAGCTTTCTTT. It encodes CASSRVLRTEAFF. The full variable domain, completed using reference TRBV14 and TRBJ1-1, is EAGVTQFPSHSVIEKGQTVTLRCDPISGHDNLYWYRRVMGKEIKFLLHFVKESKQDESGMPNNRFLAERTGGTYSTLKVQPAELEDSGVYFCASSRVLRTEAFFGQGTRLTVV.

This clonotype showed up just once. The chain recombines TRBV19 with TRBJ2-7; 8 nucleotides agree with TRBD1. J gave up 0 bases and V 10 bases, and 8 bases lay outside the gene matches. The CDR3 is made up of 14 amino acids. The germline CDR1 and CDR2 sequences are LNHDA and SQIVND (reference sequence). CDR3 sequence: CATKTGDLSYEQYF. Here the CDR3 DNA reads TGTGCCACCAAGACAGGGGACCTCTCCTACGAGCAGTACTTC.

The V gene is TRBV10-3, the J gene TRBJ2-7; possibly TRBD1 for D (6 bases). The germline gives CDR1 ENHRY, CDR2 SYGVKD. There are 13 residues in the CDR3. Trimming cost V 0 bases and J 5 bases, with 8 bases left between them. This chain's CDR3 is CAISESGGHEQYV. The DNA of the CDR3 is TGTGCCATCAGTGAGTCAGGGGGACACGAGCAGTACGTC.

This clonotype was detected only a few times. The chain recombines TRBV6-6 with TRBJ2-5, with D perhaps given as TRBD1 or TRBD2 (5 bases each). Trimming stripped 2 bases from V and 5 bases from J, with 18 bases between. In germline, CDR1 is MNHNY, CDR2 SVGAGI (reference sequence). The CDR3 is made up of 16 amino acids. The CDR3 region has the DNA TGTGCCAGCAGTTACAGACTTTCAGGGAGCCCCGAGACCCAGTACTTC. Amino acids: CASSYRLSGSPETQYF.

The chain has TRBV12-3 or TRBV12-4 and TRBJ1-1; D is unclear. The CDR3 length is 14 residues. V dropped 1 base and J dropped 7 bases, with 13 bases sitting between them. The CDR3 sequence: CASSLGPGFGEAFF. The CDR3, as DNA: TGTGCCAGCAGTTTAGGGCCGGGGTTCGGTGAAGCTTTCTTT.

This clonotype came up a few times. The chain joins TRBV5-1 to TRBJ2-7; D remains ambiguous. Germline V CDR1 and CDR2: SGHRS, YFSETQ. CDR3 size: 13 residues. V was clipped by 4 bases and J by 6 bases, with 14 bases between them. As DNA, the CDR3 is TGCGCCAGCAGCCCCTCCGGCGGATTCGAGCAGTACGTC. Translated: CASSPSGGFEQYV.

The chain joins TRBV18 to TRBJ2-5; perhaps TRBD2 as D (6 bases). V was clipped by 0 bases and J by 4 bases, with 12 bases between them. CDR1 is KGHSH and CDR2 is LQKENI in the germline V gene. The CDR3 sequence is 15 residues long. The DNA for the CDR3 is TGTGCCAGCTCACCACCAGGCCTGGGGGGAGAGACCCAGTACTTC. It yields the protein CASSPPGLGGETQYF.